The rows below give T cell receptor beta chains drawn from one sample of a study of response to subunit inactivated influenza vaccine. TCRdb reanalysed the RT-PCR reads using MiXCR and keeps one entry per CDR3 protein. Of hundreds of thousands of distinct CDR3 sequences in the sample, 10% to 15% were seen once. The input for sequencing was PBMCs from blood, taken roughly 45 days after vaccination. These receptors all come from a man aged 50-60 years who received an inactivated influenza vaccine. The CDR3 runs from the conserved cysteine through the conserved F or W. A D gene is named only where the DNA matches it firmly. Clone size is stated in some rows and not others, as once, few, many or a class when expanded.

D gene: NA; clone size: few; J gene: TRBJ2-7; V gene: TRBV20-1; CDR3 DNA: TGCAGTGCTAAGAAACCCTACGAGCAGTACTTC; CDR3 protein: CSAKKPYEQYF
D gene: NA; clone size: once; J gene: TRBJ2-7; V gene: TRBV5-1; CDR3 DNA: TGCGCCAGCAGCGAGGCCGGGACCCCGAGCTCCTACGAGCAGTACTTC; CDR3 protein: CASSEAGTPSSYEQYF
D gene: TRBD2; clone size: NA; J gene: TRBJ2-1; V gene: TRBV5-4; CDR3 DNA: TGTGCCAGCAGCTTGACGACTAGCGTTACCTACAATGAGCAGTTCTTC; CDR3 protein: CASSLTTSVTYNEQFF
D gene: NA; clone size: many; J gene: TRBJ2-1; V gene: TRBV6-2/TRBV6-3; CDR3 DNA: TGTGCCAGCAGTACTACACAGTGGGGTGGCTACAATGAGCAGTTCTTC; CDR3 protein: CASSTTQWGGYNEQFF
D gene: TRBD1; clone size: few; J gene: TRBJ2-7; V gene: TRBV15; CDR3 DNA: TGTGCCACCAGCGGGACAGACTACGAGCAGTACTTC; CDR3 protein: CATSGTDYEQYF
D gene: NA; clone size: few; J gene: TRBJ1-5; V gene: TRBV20-1; CDR3 DNA: TGCAGTGCTAGAGAAAGAGTTAATCAGCCCCAGCATTTT; CDR3 protein: CSARERVNQPQHF
D gene: NA; clone size: few; J gene: TRBJ1-1; V gene: TRBV5-5; CDR3 DNA: TGTGCCAGCAGGTCTAAATGGGGGCGCGACTTGGTGAACACTGAAGCTTTCTTT; CDR3 protein: CASRSKWGRDLVNTEAFF
D gene: NA; clone size: NA; J gene: TRBJ2-5; V gene: TRBV5-1; CDR3 DNA: TGCGCCAGCAGCGCGGGCCTAATGAGGGAGACCCAGTACTTC; CDR3 protein: CASSAGLMRETQYF
D gene: NA; clone size: NA; J gene: TRBJ2-2; V gene: TRBV19; CDR3 DNA: TGTGCCAGCCTCGGGGCCACCGGGGAGCTGTTTTTT; CDR3 protein: CASLGATGELFF
D gene: NA; clone size: few; J gene: TRBJ1-1; V gene: TRBV5-1; CDR3 DNA: TGCGCCAGCAGCCAGGACAAGGGGGGGCCTGAAGCTTTCTTT; CDR3 protein: CASSQDKGGPEAFF
D gene: TRBD1; clone size: NA; J gene: TRBJ2-7; V gene: TRBV20-1; CDR3 DNA: TGCAGTGCTCTGACAGGGGGCGAGCAGTACTTC; CDR3 protein: CSALTGGEQYF
D gene: TRBD2; clone size: many; J gene: TRBJ2-1; V gene: TRBV29-1; CDR3 DNA: TGCAGCGCCTGGACTAGCGGGATATACGAGCAGTTCTTC; CDR3 protein: CSAWTSGIYEQFF
D gene: NA; clone size: many; J gene: TRBJ2-3; V gene: TRBV5-1; CDR3 DNA: TGCGCCAGCACCCTGAAGGGGGGCACAGATACGCAGTATTTT; CDR3 protein: CASTLKGGTDTQYF
D gene: NA; clone size: NA; J gene: TRBJ1-2; V gene: TRBV6-2/TRBV6-3; CDR3 DNA: TGTGCCAGCACTGCCGGAGACCGGCTCTACACCTTC; CDR3 protein: CASTAGDRLYTF
D gene: NA; clone size: once; J gene: TRBJ2-6; V gene: TRBV4-3; CDR3 DNA: TGCGCCAGCAGCCAAGACAGGGCTTCTGGGGCCAACGTCCTGACTTTC; CDR3 protein: CASSQDRASGANVLTF
D gene: NA; clone size: few; J gene: TRBJ1-1; V gene: TRBV7-8; CDR3 DNA: TGTGCCAGCAGCTTAGTCGCCAGGGCGGCTTTCTTT; CDR3 protein: CASSLVARAAFF
D gene: TRBD1; clone size: NA; J gene: TRBJ1-5; V gene: TRBV12-3/TRBV12-4; CDR3 DNA: TGTGCCAGCAGTTTGGGGACAGGGGGCATCAATCAGCCCCAGCATTTT; CDR3 protein: CASSLGTGGINQPQHF
D gene: NA; clone size: NA; J gene: TRBJ2-7; V gene: TRBV21-1; CDR3 DNA: TGTGCCAGCAGGACAGGGGCCCACTCCTACGAGCAGTACTTC; CDR3 protein: CASRTGAHSYEQYF
D gene: NA; clone size: few; J gene: TRBJ2-7; V gene: TRBV28; CDR3 DNA: TGTGCCAGCAGCCATAGAACCTACGAGCAGTACTTC; CDR3 protein: CASSHRTYEQYF
D gene: NA; clone size: NA; J gene: TRBJ2-3; V gene: TRBV20-1; CDR3 DNA: TGCAGTGCTAGATGGGCAGGGGGGACAGATACGCAGTATTTT; CDR3 protein: CSARWAGGTDTQYF
D gene: NA; clone size: few; J gene: TRBJ1-2; V gene: TRBV9; CDR3 DNA: TGTGCCAGCAGCAAAGAGGGGGGAGGACGGGGCTACACCTTC; CDR3 protein: CASSKEGGGRGYTF
D gene: TRBD1; clone size: many; J gene: TRBJ2-7; V gene: TRBV7-2; CDR3 DNA: TGTGCCAGCAGCTCGGACAGGGTAGCGAGAGAGCAGTACTTC; CDR3 protein: CASSSDRVAREQYF
D gene: NA; clone size: NA; J gene: TRBJ1-1; V gene: TRBV20-1; CDR3 DNA: TGCAGTGCTAGGGTGGTTACGAACACTGAAGCTTTCTTT; CDR3 protein: CSARVVTNTEAFF
D gene: TRBD1; clone size: NA; J gene: TRBJ1-4; V gene: TRBV6-2/TRBV6-3; CDR3 DNA: TGTGCCAGCAGTGACCCCCGGGACAGGGCTGAAAAACTGTTTTTT; CDR3 protein: CASSDPRDRAEKLFF
D gene: TRBD2; clone size: few; J gene: TRBJ2-5; V gene: TRBV7-2; CDR3 DNA: TGTGCCAGCAGCTTAGGCGGGAGGGCGGAGACCCAGTACTTC; CDR3 protein: CASSLGGRAETQYF
D gene: TRBD2; clone size: many; J gene: TRBJ2-1; V gene: TRBV7-2; CDR3 DNA: TGTGCCAGCAGCTTAGAAGGGACTAGCGGGGCTTATGGGCAGTTCTTC; CDR3 protein: CASSLEGTSGAYGQFF
D gene: TRBD1; clone size: few; J gene: TRBJ1-5; V gene: TRBV7-2; CDR3 DNA: TGTGCCAGCAGCCGGTCCGGGACAGGGTCCATGGGGCAGCCCCAGCATTTT; CDR3 protein: CASSRSGTGSMGQPQHF
D gene: NA; clone size: NA; J gene: TRBJ2-5; V gene: TRBV5-1; CDR3 DNA: TGCGCCAGCAGCTTGGAATATCATCAAGAGACCCAGTACTTC; CDR3 protein: CASSLEYHQETQYF
D gene: NA; clone size: few; J gene: TRBJ2-1; V gene: TRBV7-3; CDR3 DNA: TGTGCCAGCGGAGAAGGGGGAGGGTCCTACAATGAGCAGTTCTTC; CDR3 protein: CASGEGGGSYNEQFF
D gene: NA; clone size: few; J gene: TRBJ1-4; V gene: TRBV7-2; CDR3 DNA: TGTGCCAGCAGCTTAGGTTTGGGGAATGAAAAACTGTTTTTT; CDR3 protein: CASSLGLGNEKLFF
D gene: NA; clone size: NA; J gene: TRBJ2-5; V gene: TRBV5-1; CDR3 DNA: TGCGCCAGCAGCTTGGCTCTGAACTCACTAGAGACCCAGTACTTC; CDR3 protein: CASSLALNSLETQYF
D gene: TRBD2; clone size: NA; J gene: TRBJ2-1; V gene: TRBV12-3/TRBV12-4; CDR3 DNA: TGTGCCAGCAGACTAGCGGCCGTGCTTAGTGAGCAGTTCTTC; CDR3 protein: CASRLAAVLSEQFF
D gene: TRBD1; clone size: NA; J gene: TRBJ2-1; V gene: TRBV6-1; CDR3 DNA: TGTGCCAGCAGACAGTTCCGGGACAGGGGTCACAATGAGCAGTTCTTC; CDR3 protein: CASRQFRDRGHNEQFF
D gene: NA; clone size: few; J gene: TRBJ2-1; V gene: TRBV29-1; CDR3 DNA: TGCAGCTCGCGGCAAAGTAGTTATGAGCAGTTCTTC; CDR3 protein: CSSRQSSYEQFF
D gene: NA; clone size: NA; J gene: TRBJ1-3; V gene: TRBV29-1; CDR3 DNA: TGCAGCGTTGATGTCGGCTCTGGAAACACCATATATTTT; CDR3 protein: CSVDVGSGNTIYF
D gene: TRBD1; clone size: NA; J gene: TRBJ2-7; V gene: TRBV9; CDR3 DNA: TGTGCCAGCAGCGTATGGGACAGGGGACCCTACGAGCAGTACTTC; CDR3 protein: CASSVWDRGPYEQYF
D gene: TRBD2; clone size: many; J gene: TRBJ2-1; V gene: TRBV9; CDR3 DNA: TGTGCCAGCAGCGCACCTAGCGGGTCCGCCTACAATGAGCAGTTCTTC; CDR3 protein: CASSAPSGSAYNEQFF
D gene: TRBD2; clone size: few; J gene: TRBJ2-1; V gene: TRBV11-1; CDR3 DNA: TGTGCCAGCAGCCCCCTCCGGACTAGCGGACCAACTTACAATGAGCAGTTCTTC; CDR3 protein: CASSPLRTSGPTYNEQFF
D gene: TRBD1; clone size: NA; J gene: TRBJ2-5; V gene: TRBV2; CDR3 DNA: TGTGCCAGCAGCGGGACAGGGGGGAAAGAGACCCAGTACTTC; CDR3 protein: CASSGTGGKETQYF
D gene: NA; clone size: NA; J gene: TRBJ2-2; V gene: TRBV6-1; CDR3 DNA: TGTGCCAGCAGTCAAATGGGGGTGCACACCGGGGAGCTGTTTTTT; CDR3 protein: CASSQMGVHTGELFF
D gene: NA; clone size: few; J gene: TRBJ2-7; V gene: TRBV28; CDR3 DNA: TGTGCCAGCAGTTTGGGGTATGGCGAGCAGTACTTC; CDR3 protein: CASSLGYGEQYF
D gene: NA; clone size: NA; J gene: TRBJ2-7; V gene: TRBV7-9; CDR3 DNA: TGTGCCAGCAGCTTAACCCCGTCCGAGCAGTACTTC; CDR3 protein: CASSLTPSEQYF
D gene: NA; clone size: few; J gene: TRBJ1-2; V gene: TRBV20-1; CDR3 DNA: TGCAGTGCTAGAGAGGCAGGGGATGGCTACACCTTC; CDR3 protein: CSAREAGDGYTF
D gene: NA; clone size: few; J gene: TRBJ2-3; V gene: TRBV18; CDR3 DNA: TGTGCCAGCTCACCACTCCCGTTTTCTAGCACAGATACGCAGTATTTT; CDR3 protein: CASSPLPFSSTDTQYF
D gene: NA; clone size: NA; J gene: TRBJ1-1; V gene: TRBV20-1; CDR3 DNA: TGCAGTGCTAGAGTTGCAGGGTGGGAGGCTGAAGCTTTCTTT; CDR3 protein: CSARVAGWEAEAFF
D gene: NA; clone size: NA; J gene: TRBJ2-1; V gene: TRBV4-3; CDR3 DNA: TGCGCCAGCAGCCAAGACCTCTTTGGTGAGCAGTTCTTC; CDR3 protein: CASSQDLFGEQFF
D gene: NA; clone size: few; J gene: TRBJ2-1; V gene: TRBV3-1; CDR3 DNA: TGTGCCAGCAGCCAAGATTCTACTAGGGATGAGCAGTTCTTC; CDR3 protein: CASSQDSTRDEQFF
D gene: NA; clone size: NA; J gene: TRBJ2-3; V gene: TRBV4-2; CDR3 DNA: TGTGCCAGCAGCCAAGATTTGGGGGGAACAGATACGCAGTATTTT; CDR3 protein: CASSQDLGGTDTQYF
D gene: NA; clone size: many; J gene: TRBJ2-5; V gene: TRBV29-1; CDR3 DNA: TGCAGCGTTTTAGAGTGGCAAGAGACCCAGTACTTC; CDR3 protein: CSVLEWQETQYF
D gene: NA; clone size: NA; J gene: TRBJ1-1; V gene: TRBV5-1; CDR3 DNA: TGCGCCAGCAGCTCAACAGGGACCACTGAAGCTTTCTTT; CDR3 protein: CASSSTGTTEAFF
D gene: TRBD1; clone size: NA; J gene: TRBJ2-1; V gene: TRBV20-1; CDR3 DNA: TGCAGTGCATGGGACAGCATCAAGTCGCTGGATGAGCAGTTCTTC; CDR3 protein: CSAWDSIKSLDEQFF
D gene: TRBD1; clone size: few; J gene: TRBJ1-2; V gene: TRBV4-3; CDR3 DNA: TGCGCCAGCAGCCAAGAGGGACAGTCAGGCTATGGCTACACCTTC; CDR3 protein: CASSQEGQSGYGYTF
D gene: NA; clone size: few; J gene: TRBJ2-1; V gene: TRBV21-1; CDR3 DNA: TGTGCCAGCAGCAAAGCGTGGACAGGCGGTATCAATGAGCAGTTCTTC; CDR3 protein: CASSKAWTGGINEQFF
D gene: NA; clone size: NA; J gene: TRBJ2-1; V gene: TRBV7-8; CDR3 DNA: TGTGCCAGCAGCTTACGACAGGCGTACGATGAGCAGTTCTTC; CDR3 protein: CASSLRQAYDEQFF
D gene: NA; clone size: NA; J gene: TRBJ2-7; V gene: TRBV2; CDR3 DNA: TGTGCCAGCAGTGAAGCGTTTTGGGGGCAGGGCGTTTACGAGCAGTACTTC; CDR3 protein: CASSEAFWGQGVYEQYF
D gene: NA; clone size: few; J gene: TRBJ2-1; V gene: TRBV5-1; CDR3 DNA: TGCGCCAGCAGCCTCGAGGCTCCTAAGCACAATGAGCAGTTCTTC; CDR3 protein: CASSLEAPKHNEQFF
D gene: NA; clone size: NA; J gene: TRBJ1-1; V gene: TRBV6-1; CDR3 DNA: TGTGCCAGCAGCTCCGCGGTCGGCTTTGGCACTGAAGCTTTCTTT; CDR3 protein: CASSSAVGFGTEAFF
D gene: NA; clone size: many; J gene: TRBJ1-2; V gene: TRBV12-3/TRBV12-4; CDR3 DNA: TGTGCCAGCAGTCGGGACTTCTATGGCTACACCTTC; CDR3 protein: CASSRDFYGYTF
D gene: TRBD1; clone size: NA; J gene: TRBJ2-7; V gene: TRBV5-1; CDR3 DNA: TGCGCCAGCAGCTTGGTTACGGGACAGGGGGACTCCTACGAGCAGTACTTC; CDR3 protein: CASSLVTGQGDSYEQYF